This T cell receptor (beta chain) was captured in a study of radiation and T cells in renal cell carcinoma. Measured with immunoSEQ multiplex PCR; TCRdb has only the in-frame clones, and not every one. The sample consists of about 49,000 clones, around 83% of them appearing once. The CDR3 has 15 amino acids. V dropped 6 bases and J dropped 3; count of bases not matched to a gene: 4. Per the germline V gene, CDR1 is ENHRY and CDR2 is SYGVKD. Time point given: baseline pretreatment blood. Treatment meaning: 15 Gy SBRT to primary tumor, nephrectomy 4 weeks later. The patient's renal cell carcinoma had clear cell pathology.

This chain connects TRBV10-3 to TRBJ2-2, with 10 bases matching TRBD2. The input for sequencing was blood, taken from a patient whose treatment included radiotherapy and nephrectomy. This TCR was recovered from a woman in her 70s with renal cell carcinoma. The CDR3 spells CAIRSGGVHTGELFF. In nucleotides, the CDR3 is TGTGCCATCAGGAGCGGGGGGGTACACACCGGGGAGCTGTTTTTT.